The 17 T cell receptor beta chains below come from one sample, sequenced in a study of shared clonotypes between healthy human individuals. This table comes from immunoSEQ multiplex PCR, and its TCRdb copy is limited to in-frame clones, with some not included. The sample yields hundreds of thousands of clones, about 80% seen once. The sequenced sample consisted of memory CD4+ T cells sorted from blood. Subset meaning: CD45RA-negative fraction. The receptors shown here come from a woman in her 30s in good health.

Regarding this clone: At the DNA level, this CDR3 is encoded by other sequences in the same sample as well. The chain couples TRBV28 to TRBJ1-5; D is ambiguous. Germline loops: CDR1 MDHEN, CDR2 SYDVKM. Trimming took off 2 bases at V and 5 bases at J, with 4 bases between the two ends. The length of the CDR3 is 12 residues. The DNA for the CDR3 is TGTGCCAGCAGTTTAAGCCATCAGCCCCAGCATTTT. Its protein product is CASSLSHQPQHF.

This clone has only a few counts. J is TRBJ1-5 and V is TRBV2; D is undetermined. V lost 4 bases and J 11 bases, leaving 18 bases between the germline ends. Germline CDR1 and CDR2: SNHLY and FYNNEI. CDR3 length equals 14 residues. CDR3 coding DNA: TGTGCCAGCAGTGGAACAGACGGGGTCTTAACCCAGCATTTT. This sequence encodes CASSGTDGVLTQHF.

The chain recombines TRBV5-1 with TRBJ1-2, with a weak D call TRBD1 (5 bases). The CDR3 consists of 14 residues. The germline V gene encodes CDR1 SGHRS and CDR2 YFSETQ. V lost 2 bases, J lost 8 bases, and 16 bases lay in between. The chain's CDR3 is CASSLGVGREGYTF. CDR3 nucleotide sequence: TGCGCCAGCAGCTTAGGCGTGGGGCGCGAGGGCTACACCTTC.

V is TRBV28 and J is TRBJ2-3; TRBD2 matches at 9 bases. This CDR3 contains 14 residues. The germline CDR1 and CDR2 sequences are MDHEN and SYDVKM. The J segment lost 11 bases and the V segment lost 7 bases, leaving 13 bases of the junction unmatched. The CDR3 sequence: CASTTDGGRVGQYF. Written as DNA, the CDR3 is TGTGCCAGCACCACAGACGGCGGGAGGGTTGGGCAGTATTTT.

The chain recombines TRBV5-1 with TRBJ2-3; 11 bases map to TRBD2. With V trimmed by 4 bases and J by 3 bases, 4 bases remained unmatched. CDR3 length: 15 amino acids. The V gene's germline CDR1 is SGHRS and CDR2 YFSETQ. This chain's CDR3 is CASSQLAGETDTQYF. For the CDR3, the DNA is TGCGCCAGCAGCCAACTAGCGGGAGAGACAGATACGCAGTATTTT.

For the CDR3, the DNA is TGTGCCACCAGCAGGTCGCGAGGAGAGACCCAGTACTTC. Its translation is CATSRSRGETQYF. This chain uses TRBV15 with TRBJ2-5; D is unresolved. The CDR3 is made up of 13 amino acids. V was cut by 3 bases and J by 4 bases, with 9 bases left in between. Looked up from germline, CDR1 is LNHNV and CDR2 is YYDKDF (reference sequence).

The chain uses TRBV11-2 and TRBJ1-2; TRBD1 aligns across 9 bases. V shed 5 bases and J 8 bases; nucleotides not matched to a gene: 12. This CDR3 region has 15 residues. Germline V gene data show CDR1 as SGHAT and CDR2 as FQNNGV. The DNA for the CDR3 is TGTGCCAGCAGCGGAACGGGACAGGGAATCGGCGGCTACACCTTC. It codes for CASSGTGQGIGGYTF.

This clone was detected only once. The chain couples TRBV5-1 to TRBJ2-1; 8 nucleotides align to TRBD2. Germline CDR1 is SGHRS and CDR2 is YFSETQ. The V and J ends lost 7 bases and 4 bases, in that order; junction bases with no gene match: 10. The CDR3 totals 15 residues. The CDR3 loop reads CASSPTSGDYNEQFF. CDR3 coding DNA: TGCGCCAGCTCGCCTACTAGCGGAGATTACAATGAGCAGTTCTTC.

The chain uses TRBV11-3 and TRBJ2-1, with D possibly TRBD2 on 6 matching bases. CDR1 and CDR2 (germline): SGHNT, YENEEA. V was shortened by 5 bases and J by 5 bases, with 16 bases between the two germline ends. The CDR3 consists of 15 residues. The CDR3 reads CASSPNWRGNNEQFF. For the CDR3, the DNA is TGTGCCAGCAGCCCGAACTGGCGGGGAAACAATGAGCAGTTCTTC.

The rearrangement joins TRBV7-9 to TRBJ2-5; D might be TRBD2 (6 bases). Germline lookup yields CDR1 SEHNR and CDR2 FQNEAQ (reference sequence). V was clipped by 2 bases and J by 1 base, with 14 bases between them. The CDR3 has 16 amino acids. In DNA form, the CDR3 reads TGTGCCAGCAGCTTAAACCCTAGCGCCAGCCAAGAGACCCAGTACTTC. This gives the protein CASSLNPSASQETQYF.

The chain is built from TRBV19 and TRBJ2-3, with 9 bases identical to TRBD1. This CDR3 comprises 16 residues. Germline V CDR1 and CDR2: LNHDA, SQIVND (reference sequence). The ends lost 5 bases at V and 10 bases at J; junction bases unmatched: 16. The CDR3, as DNA: TGTGCCAGTAGTCCGGGACAGGGCATCGATGGGCGGTCGCAGTATTTT. This gives the protein CASSPGQGIDGRSQYF. Using reference TRBV19 and TRBJ2-3 for the parts outside the CDR3, the full variable domain is DGGITQSPKYLFRKEGQNVTLSCEQNLNHDAMYWYRQDPGQGLRLIYYSQIVNDFQKGDIAEGYSVSREKKESFPLTVTSAQKNPTAFYLCASSPGQGIDGRSQYFGPGTRLTVL.

With regard to this clone: A read error is possible here, since a much larger clone lies one base away. This chain uses TRBV10-1 with TRBJ2-1; D is unclear. Germline values: CDR1 WNHNN, CDR2 SYGVQD (reference sequence). Trimming shortened V by 0 bases and J by 6 bases, and 6 bases separated the two germline ends. There are 13 residues in the CDR3. The CDR3 coding sequence is TGCGCCAGCAGTGAGTCGTGGGGCAATGAGCAGTTCTTC. Amino acid sequence: CASSESWGNEQFF.

This clone showed up just a few times. The chain combines TRBV6-5 with TRBJ1-6; a possible D gene is TRBD1 (6 bases). Trimming removed 8 bases at V and 5 bases at J, with 10 bases between. The length of the CDR3 is 13 residues. The germline V gene encodes CDR1 MNHEY and CDR2 SVGAGI. The DNA for the CDR3 is TGTGCCAGCCGACAGGCAAATAATTCACCCCTCCACTTT. Translating gives CASRQANNSPLHF.

The chain has TRBV7-2 and TRBJ2-7; D is perhaps TRBD2 (5 bases). The CDR3 covers 15 residues. The V end was cut by 3 bases, the J end by 4 bases, with 16 bases between. Per the germline V gene, CDR1 is SGHTA and CDR2 is FQGNSA. As DNA, the CDR3 is TGTGCCAGCAGCTTTGACTCGGGGAACAGATACGAGCAGTACTTC. Translating gives CASSFDSGNRYEQYF.

This clone came up a few times. V and J are TRBV28 and TRBJ1-1, with a tentative D call TRBD1 (6 bases). V lost 0 bases and J 8 bases, leaving 7 bases between the germline ends. The CDR3 consists of 12 residues. Germline values: CDR1 MDHEN, CDR2 SYDVKM. CDR3 nucleotides: TGTGCCAGCAGTTTATGGGACAGCGAAGCTTTCTTT. Translation gives CASSLWDSEAFF.

This clone was found once. The chain joins TRBV6-1 to TRBJ1-1; D unresolved. Trimming cost V 2 bases and J 0 bases, with 10 bases left between them. Germline V gene data show CDR1 as MNHNS and CDR2 as SASEGT. The CDR3 consists of 15 residues. This chain's CDR3 is CASSERPSMNTEAFF. CDR3 sequence (DNA): TGTGCCAGCAGTGAACGCCCGAGCATGAACACTGAAGCTTTCTTT.

The chain joins TRBV6-1 to TRBJ1-5; a possible D gene is TRBD1 (6 bases). CDR1 and CDR2 (germline): MNHNS, SASEGT. The CDR3 spans 14 residues. V was cut by 2 bases and J by 4 bases, with 9 bases left in between. CDR3 DNA sequence: TGTGCCAGCAGTGAAACAGGGAGAAATCAGCCCCAGCATTTT. As protein: CASSETGRNQPQHF.